Each of the 2 T cell receptor beta chains below was sequenced from the same sample in a study of blood T cell repertoires in COVID-19. The method was immunoSEQ multiplex PCR; TCRdb's version includes in-frame clones alone and lacks a portion of them. The sample lists roughly 240,000 clones, approximately 86% seen once, with about 2.5% in the top ten. Sequences were obtained from PBMCs or T cells enriched from blood (not recorded which). These receptors all stem from a woman in her 30s with acute COVID-19.

The J gene is TRBJ2-7, the V gene TRBV3-1 (or the pseudogene TRBV3-2), with a weak D call TRBD1 (5 bases). V lost 1 base and J 4 bases, leaving 11 bases between the germline ends. There are 14 residues in the CDR3. CDR1 and CDR2 (germline): LGHDT, YNNKEL (reference sequence). For the CDR3, the DNA is TGTGCCAGCAGCCAAGGGTTAGGGGATTACGAGCAGTACTTC. Protein sequence: CASSQGLGDYEQYF.

The V call is TRBV5-4, the J call TRBJ1-1; 8 bases line up with TRBD1. This CDR3 region has 14 residues. The V segment lost 2 bases and the J segment 1 base; nucleotides outside the gene matches: 1. CDR1 is SGHNT, CDR2 YYREEE, per germline (reference sequence). The CDR3 sequence: CASSLGTGNTEAFF. For the CDR3, the DNA is TGTGCCAGCAGCTTAGGGACAGGGAACACTGAAGCTTTCTTT.